This is a list of T cell receptor beta chains from one sample in a study of cytomegalovirus exposure and HLA in healthy donors. Data came from immunoSEQ multiplex PCR; TCRdb stores just in-frame clones and leaves some out. The sample carries over 150,000 clones, almost 80% recorded once. Sequences were obtained from PBMCs. The receptors originated from a woman between 50 and 59 years old in good health and CMV-seronegative. The CDR3 runs from the conserved cysteine through the conserved F or W. The D gene is left open where the match is weak. Expanded clones are given a class, and other clones once, few, many or no size at all.

J	V	size	D	DNA	CDR3
TRBJ2-5	TRBV11-3	NA	TRBD2	TGTGCCAGCAGCTTAGATGTTGTGTCTAGCGGGGGGGAGACCCAGTACTTC	CASSLDVVSSGGETQYF
TRBJ2-1	TRBV6-4	once	NA	TGTGCCAGCAGTGAGACCGACAGGTACAATGAGCAGTTCTTC	CASSETDRYNEQFF
TRBJ2-1	TRBV9	NA	TRBD2	TGTGCCAGCAGCGTAGTGGGGGACTACTCCTACAATGAGCAGTTCTTC	CASSVVGDYSYNEQFF
TRBJ2-5	TRBV7-9	NA	TRBD2	TGTGCCAGCAGACAACTAGCGGGGCCCGTCCAAGAGACCCAGTACTTC	CASRQLAGPVQETQYF
TRBJ2-1	TRBV19	NA	TRBD1	TGTGCCAGTAGTATGACAGGGGACCCACCCTCCTCGTACAATGAGCAGTTCTTC	CASSMTGDPPSSYNEQFF
TRBJ2-1	TRBV27	NA	NA	TGTGCCAGCAGTTTCTCGGACAATGAGCAGTTCTTC	CASSFSDNEQFF
TRBJ1-4	TRBV5-6	NA	NA	TGTGCCAGCAGCTACCAGCCCGCGGGAGTGAGGGGCGGTGAAAAACTGTTTTTT	CASSYQPAGVRGGEKLFF
TRBJ2-2	TRBV5-1	NA	TRBD1	TGCGCCAGCAGCACTACCCAGGGGGCCGGGGAGCTGTTTTTT	CASSTTQGAGELFF
TRBJ2-3	TRBV7-2	NA	TRBD2	TGTGCCAGCAGCCCCCTAACCCCTACTAGCGGGGGGGGCACAGATACGCAGTATTTT	CASSPLTPTSGGGTDTQYF
TRBJ2-2	TRBV27	NA	NA	TGTGCCAGCAGTTCCAGGGTCAACACCGGGGAGCTGTTTTTT	CASSSRVNTGELFF
TRBJ1-2	TRBV28	NA	NA	TGTGCCAGCAGTTTTGACAGCTCACATGGCTACACCTTC	CASSFDSSHGYTF
TRBJ1-1	TRBV7-9	once	TRBD1	TGTGCCAGCAGCGTAACGACAGGGGGAGCTTTCTTT	CASSVTTGGAFF
TRBJ2-2	TRBV18	few	TRBD1	TGTGCCAGCTCACCGACAGGGCCGAACACCGGGGAGCTGTTTTTT	CASSPTGPNTGELFF
TRBJ2-1	TRBV15	NA	NA	TGTGCCACCAGCAGAGATAGGCCTCTCGGGAATGAGCAGTTCTTC	CATSRDRPLGNEQFF
TRBJ1-2	TRBV5-1	NA	NA	TGCGCCAGCAGCTTGGGGGCGGTAGGGGCGTCGGTCTATGGCTACACCTTC	CASSLGAVGASVYGYTF
TRBJ1-1	TRBV28	NA	NA	TGTGCCAGCAGTTTACGCGCCCGGCAGGTTGCTTTCTTT	CASSLRARQVAFF
TRBJ1-5	TRBV7-2	NA	NA	TGTGCCAGCAGCTTAGATCGGGTAGGCAATCAGCCCCAGCATTTT	CASSLDRVGNQPQHF
TRBJ1-4	TRBV2	once	NA	TGTGCCAGCAGTGAAGGGGGACACTGGGAAAAACTGTTTTTT	CASSEGGHWEKLFF
TRBJ2-5	TRBV18	NA	NA	TGTGCCAGCTCCTGGGGCAGGGATCAAGAGACCCAGTACTTC	CASSWGRDQETQYF
TRBJ1-5	TRBV5-1	NA	TRBD1	TGCGCCAGCAGCACGGGGACAGCTGGGCAGCCCCAGCATTTT	CASSTGTAGQPQHF
TRBJ2-7	TRBV28	NA	TRBD1	TGTGCCAGCAGTAACCCCCGGGACAGGTGGGGGCGGACCGCCTACGAGCAGTACTTC	CASSNPRDRWGRTAYEQYF
TRBJ1-2	TRBV28	NA	NA	TGTGCCAGCAGTTTATTGGACATCAGCTATGGCTACACCTTC	CASSLLDISYGYTF
TRBJ1-5	TRBV29-1	NA	TRBD1	TGCAGCGCTCAGACAGGGGCCCTCAATCAGCCCCAGCATTTT	CSAQTGALNQPQHF
TRBJ2-3	TRBV7-8	NA	TRBD2	TGTGCCAGCAGCTCCGTTAGCGGGAGGGCCTCGAGTGGGGATACGCAGTATTTT	CASSSVSGRASSGDTQYF
TRBJ2-1	TRBV6-4	NA	NA	TGTGCCAGCAGCCCTAGCGTCAGCCTCTACAATGAGCAGTTCTTC	CASSPSVSLYNEQFF
TRBJ1-2	TRBV7-6	once	NA	TGTGCCAGCAGCTTAGGGGAGAACTATGGCTACACCTTC	CASSLGENYGYTF
TRBJ1-2	TRBV6-5	NA	TRBD1	TGTGCCAGCAGTTTTGACAGGGTCGGATATGGCTACACCTTC	CASSFDRVGYGYTF
TRBJ1-2	TRBV7-3	NA	TRBD1	TGTGCCAGCAGCTCTGGACAGGGGGGCTACACCTTC	CASSSGQGGYTF
TRBJ1-2	TRBV18	NA	TRBD1	TGTGCCAGCTCCCAGGGGGACGGTGGCTACACCTTC	CASSQGDGGYTF
TRBJ1-3	TRBV9	NA	NA	TGTGCCAGCAGCGCACGGGACATTCCTGGAAACACCATATATTTT	CASSARDIPGNTIYF
TRBJ2-1	TRBV7-9	few	TRBD2	TGTGCCAGCAGCTCCCGGGTAGCGGGAGGGGGGAATGAGCAGTTCTTC	CASSSRVAGGGNEQFF
TRBJ2-7	TRBV4-2	few	NA	TGTGCCAGCAGCCCCCTTGTCGACAACTCCTACGAGCAGTACTTC	CASSPLVDNSYEQYF
TRBJ1-5	TRBV28	NA	TRBD1	TGTGCCAGCAGTCCCTCCGACAGGGCAGGTAGCAATCAGCCCCAGCATTTT	CASSPSDRAGSNQPQHF
TRBJ2-7	TRBV5-1	NA	NA	TGCGCCAGCAGCTTCATCTATGGGGGGGCGAAGGAGCAGTACTTC	CASSFIYGGAKEQYF
TRBJ2-3	TRBV11-3	NA	NA	TGTGCCAGCAGCTTAGGAGGCTTCACAGATACGCAGTATTTT	CASSLGGFTDTQYF
TRBJ2-1	TRBV29-1	NA	TRBD2	TGCAGCGTTGAAGGTCTAGCGGGGGCTCGTAATATGTATGAGCAGTTCTTC	CSVEGLAGARNMYEQFF
TRBJ2-6	TRBV19	NA	NA	TGTGCCAGTAGTACACAGGGTATCGGGTCTGGGGCCAACGTCCTGACTTTC	CASSTQGIGSGANVLTF
TRBJ2-7	TRBV18	NA	TRBD1	TGTGCCAGCTCTCCCCAGGGACAGTCGACCTACGAGCAGTACTTC	CASSPQGQSTYEQYF
TRBJ2-5	TRBV7-6	many	TRBD1	TGTGCCAGCAGCCCGTTCGACAGGGTGGAGACCCAGTACTTC	CASSPFDRVETQYF
TRBJ1-4	TRBV6-6	NA	NA	TGTGCCAGCCTGGGGAGGGCAACTAATGAAAAACTGTTTTTT	CASLGRATNEKLFF
TRBJ1-3	TRBV4-3	NA	NA	TGCGCCAGCAGCCAAGACGGGGGTGGAAACACCATATATTTT	CASSQDGGGNTIYF
TRBJ1-1	TRBV29-1	NA	NA	TGCAGCGTTGAACGGGTGATGAACACTGAAGCTTTCTTT	CSVERVMNTEAFF
TRBJ1-2	TRBV27	NA	NA	TGTGCCAGCAGTCCCTGGACATCTTTTAAACCTAACTATGGCTACACCTTC	CASSPWTSFKPNYGYTF
TRBJ2-1	TRBV28	NA	TRBD2	TGTGCCAGCAGACAGCGGGGGGCGCAGTTCTTC	CASRQRGAQFF
TRBJ1-1	TRBV15	NA	NA	TGTGCCACCAGCAGAGAAACGGGGGTGAACACTGAAGCTTTCTTT	CATSRETGVNTEAFF